This is a list of T cell receptor beta chains from one sample in a study of identical twins. TCRdb called the 5' RACE reads again in MiXCR, with one record for every CDR3 protein. The sample shows some 690,000 distinct CDR3 sequences, around 21% of them seen only once. These data also formed part of another study, on T cells expressing NK-cell markers.

The specimen was PBMCs. These receptors originate from a woman aged 18-30 years in good health. Each CDR3 is given with its conserved first and last residue. The D gene is left open where the match is weak. Some rows have no size entry. The others give once, few or many, or a class for an expanded clone.

TRBV6-5,many,TRBJ2-3,-,CASSYSKSTDTQYF,TGTGCCAGCAGTTACTCGAAGAGCACAGATACGCAGTATTTT
TRBV12-3/TRBV12-4,-,TRBJ2-3,-,CASSWLTDTQYF,TGTGCCAGCAGTTGGTTGACAGATACGCAGTATTTT
TRBV5-1,-,TRBJ2-3,-,CASRDGGADTQYF,TGCGCCAGCAGAGACGGCGGAGCAGATACGCAGTATTTT
TRBV5-1,many,TRBJ2-7,-,CASRTQGGYEQYF,TGCGCCAGCAGAACCCAGGGGGGCTACGAGCAGTACTTC
TRBV10-1,few,TRBJ2-7,-,CASSESGGYEQYF,TGCGCCAGCAGTGAGTCGGGCGGTTACGAGCAGTACTTC
TRBV6-4,few,TRBJ1-2,TRBD1,CASSGQGAVGYTF,TGTGCCAGCAGTGGACAGGGGGCAGTTGGCTACACCTTC
TRBV14,-,TRBJ2-1,-,CASSQASLTYRIF,TGTGCCAGCAGCCAAGCCAGCCTGACCTATAGGATCTTC
TRBV5-1,few,TRBJ2-1,-,CASSLRGYHDEQFF,TGCGCCAGCAGCTTGCGCGGTTACCACGATGAGCAGTTCTTC
TRBV5-1,-,TRBJ1-1,-,CASSPLGRGRTEAFF,TGCGCCAGCAGCCCCCTCGGCAGAGGTAGAACTGAAGCTTTCTTT
TRBV7-9,-,TRBJ2-7,TRBD1,CASILQGAGEQYF,TGTGCCAGCATTTTACAGGGGGCTGGCGAGCAGTACTTC
TRBV29-1,-,TRBJ2-1,-,CSAPLGAGGDEQFF,TGCAGCGCCCCTCTAGGGGCGGGTGGGGATGAGCAGTTCTTC
TRBV7-2,few,TRBJ2-7,-,CASSLWVADSYEQYF,TGTGCCAGCAGCTTATGGGTGGCGGACTCCTACGAGCAGTACTTC
TRBV12-3/TRBV12-4,many,TRBJ2-5,-,CASSFLDSEETQYF,TGTGCCAGCAGTTTTTTGGACAGCGAAGAGACCCAGTACTTC
TRBV6-2/TRBV6-3,once,TRBJ1-2,-,CASTDPEGGYTF,TGTGCCAGCACCGATCCGGAGGGAGGCTACACCTTC
TRBV6-2/TRBV6-3,-,TRBJ2-1,-,CASKIAEGVAWNEQFF,TGTGCCAGCAAGATAGCCGAGGGAGTCGCGTGGAATGAGCAGTTCTTC
TRBV30,-,TRBJ1-5,-,CAWSKGGAQHF,TGTGCCTGGTCTAAAGGGGGGGCTCAGCATTTT
TRBV11-1,few,TRBJ2-6,TRBD2,CASSYPRGGASLGANVLTF,TGTGCCAGCAGTTACCCGCGGGGGGGCGCGTCTCTTGGGGCCAACGTCCTGACTTTC